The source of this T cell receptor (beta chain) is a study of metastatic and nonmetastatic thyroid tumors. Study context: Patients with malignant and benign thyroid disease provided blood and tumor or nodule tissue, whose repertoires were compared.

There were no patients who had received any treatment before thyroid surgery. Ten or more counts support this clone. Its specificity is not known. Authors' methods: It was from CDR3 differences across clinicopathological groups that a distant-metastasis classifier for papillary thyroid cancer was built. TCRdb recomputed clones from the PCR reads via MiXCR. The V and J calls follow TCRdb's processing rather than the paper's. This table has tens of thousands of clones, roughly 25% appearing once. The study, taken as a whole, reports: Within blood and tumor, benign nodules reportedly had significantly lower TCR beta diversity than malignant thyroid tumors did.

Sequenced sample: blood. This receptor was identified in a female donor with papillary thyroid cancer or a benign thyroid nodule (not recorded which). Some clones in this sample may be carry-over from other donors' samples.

The CDR3 spells CSAPRNEQFF. The CDR3 DNA follows: TGCAGTGCCCCCCGCAATGAGCAGTTCTTC. The chain has TRBV20-1 and TRBJ2-1; D gene unclear. The CDR3 totals 10 residues. V was clipped by 6 bases and J by 6 bases, with 6 bases between them. Per germline, CDR1 DFQATT and CDR2 SNEGSKA (reference sequence).